These T cell receptor beta chains were read from a single sample in a study of cytomegalovirus exposure and HLA in healthy donors. Assay used: immunoSEQ multiplex PCR; TCRdb lists only in-frame clones, some missing. The sample has roughly 150,000 clones; 82% are singletons. The sequenced sample consisted of PBMCs. The receptors here all came from a male donor in good health and CMV-seronegative. Both conserved end residues are part of each CDR3. D genes are given only for firm matches. Clone sizes are given selectively: once, few, many, or a class where the clone is expanded.

size: -; D: -; V: TRBV7-6; J: TRBJ2-3; CDR3: CASSRTTGTDTQYF; DNA: TGTGCCAGCAGCCGGACTACAGGCACAGATACGCAGTATTTT
size: few; D: TRBD2; V: TRBV5-4; J: TRBJ2-7; CDR3: CASSLGLAGAEQYF; DNA: TGTGCCAGCAGCTTGGGCCTAGCGGGAGCCGAGCAGTACTTC
size: few; D: -; V: TRBV6-4; J: TRBJ2-7; CDR3: CASSPTGGEGREQYF; DNA: TGTGCCAGCAGCCCTACCGGCGGGGAAGGACGCGAGCAGTACTTC
size: -; D: -; V: TRBV6-1; J: TRBJ1-4; CDR3: CAVQTAGTVNEKLFF; DNA: TGTGCCGTCCAAACCGCGGGGACGGTTAATGAAAAACTGTTTTTT
size: -; D: TRBD2; V: TRBV5-1; J: TRBJ2-1; CDR3: CASSSNYHTSGEYNEQFF; DNA: TGCGCCAGCAGCTCCAACTATCACACTAGCGGAGAATACAATGAGCAGTTCTTC
size: medium-sized; D: -; V: TRBV9; J: TRBJ2-1; CDR3: CASSVTGLTPNEQFF; DNA: TGTGCCAGCAGCGTAACAGGGCTGACCCCTAATGAGCAGTTCTTC
size: -; D: -; V: TRBV7-9; J: TRBJ2-7; CDR3: CASSMVVAAYEQYF; DNA: TGTGCCAGCAGCATGGTCGTAGCGGCCTACGAGCAGTACTTC
size: -; D: TRBD2; V: TRBV6-4; J: TRBJ2-3; CDR3: CATAPRTSGFTDTQYF; DNA: TGTGCCACCGCACCCCGAACTAGCGGGTTCACAGATACGCAGTATTTT
size: -; D: -; V: TRBV11-3; J: TRBJ2-1; CDR3: CASSLEWTNYNEQFF; DNA: TGTGCCAGCAGCTTAGAATGGACAAACTACAATGAGCAGTTCTTC
size: -; D: -; V: TRBV5-6; J: TRBJ1-1; CDR3: CASSLTGVHEAFF; DNA: TGTGCCAGCAGCCTAACAGGAGTTCATGAAGCTTTCTTT
size: -; D: TRBD1; V: TRBV15; J: TRBJ1-2; CDR3: CATSRTGGVKDYGYTF; DNA: TGTGCCACCAGCAGAACAGGGGGCGTGAAGGACTATGGCTACACCTTC
size: once; D: TRBD2; V: TRBV19; J: TRBJ2-1; CDR3: CASSSTPGLEWDNEQFF; DNA: TGTGCCAGTAGTTCTACACCGGGACTAGAGTGGGACAATGAGCAGTTCTTC
size: -; D: -; V: TRBV6-4; J: TRBJ2-7; CDR3: CASMGPRGNTYEQYF; DNA: TGTGCCAGCATGGGCCCTAGGGGGAACACCTACGAGCAGTACTTC
size: -; D: TRBD2; V: TRBV28; J: TRBJ2-3; CDR3: CASSLAGAPDTQYF; DNA: TGTGCCAGCAGTTTAGCGGGAGCCCCAGATACGCAGTATTTT
size: -; D: TRBD2; V: TRBV2; J: TRBJ2-2; CDR3: CASTRLGAGGLRGELFF; DNA: TGTGCCAGCACCCGGCTCGGGGCGGGAGGGCTAAGAGGGGAGCTGTTTTTT
size: -; D: TRBD2; V: TRBV5-1; J: TRBJ2-2; CDR3: CASRRSSGSGTGELFF; DNA: TGCGCCAGCAGGCGCTCTAGCGGGAGCGGGACCGGGGAGCTGTTTTTT
size: -; D: TRBD1; V: TRBV27; J: TRBJ2-7; CDR3: CASSHGTGALEQYF; DNA: TGTGCCAGCAGTCACGGGACAGGGGCTCTCGAGCAGTACTTC
size: once; D: -; V: TRBV7-8; J: TRBJ2-7; CDR3: CASSYPLGGHGLVEQYF; DNA: TGTGCCAGCAGCTACCCTCTGGGTGGGCACGGTCTTGTCGAGCAGTACTTC
size: few; D: -; V: TRBV28; J: TRBJ2-3; CDR3: CASSKRDRRTDTQYF; DNA: TGTGCCAGCAGTAAGCGAGACAGGCGTACAGATACGCAGTATTTT
size: -; D: -; V: TRBV5-8; J: TRBJ1-1; CDR3: CASSLVGPEAFF; DNA: TGTGCCAGCAGCTTGGTGGGGCCTGAAGCTTTCTTT
size: once; D: -; V: TRBV28; J: TRBJ2-1; CDR3: CASSPIGLLSSYNEQFF; DNA: TGTGCCAGCAGCCCTATCGGACTATTAAGCTCCTACAATGAGCAGTTCTTC
size: -; D: TRBD1; V: TRBV7-9; J: TRBJ2-3; CDR3: CASSLGQSFTDTQYF; DNA: TGTGCCAGCAGCTTGGGACAGAGTTTCACAGATACGCAGTATTTT
size: -; D: TRBD1; V: TRBV9; J: TRBJ1-1; CDR3: CASSASQGDTEAFF; DNA: TGTGCCAGCAGCGCCTCCCAGGGGGACACTGAAGCTTTCTTT
size: -; D: TRBD1; V: TRBV5-4; J: TRBJ2-1; CDR3: CASSLNQGANNEQFF; DNA: TGTGCCAGCAGCTTGAATCAGGGGGCAAACAATGAGCAGTTCTTC
size: few; D: -; V: TRBV9; J: TRBJ1-1; CDR3: CASSVNRERNTEAFF; DNA: TGTGCCAGCAGCGTAAACAGGGAGAGAAACACTGAAGCTTTCTTT
size: -; D: -; V: TRBV6-5; J: TRBJ2-1; CDR3: CASSYSSGGIYNEQFF; DNA: TGTGCCAGCAGTTACTCCAGCGGCGGGATCTACAATGAGCAGTTCTTC
size: -; D: TRBD1; V: TRBV6-5; J: TRBJ1-2; CDR3: CASRPGGEGYGYTF; DNA: TGTGCCAGCAGGCCAGGGGGCGAAGGCTATGGCTACACCTTC
size: -; D: -; V: TRBV6-6; J: TRBJ1-5; CDR3: CASSPDRNSNQPQHF; DNA: TGTGCCAGCAGTCCTGACAGAAATAGCAATCAGCCCCAGCATTTT
size: once; D: TRBD1; V: TRBV9; J: TRBJ2-5; CDR3: CASSEGDRAWQETQYF; DNA: TGTGCCAGCAGCGAGGGGGACAGGGCTTGGCAAGAGACCCAGTACTTC
size: -; D: TRBD1; V: TRBV28; J: TRBJ1-2; CDR3: CASSWTGYGYTF; DNA: TGTGCCAGCAGTTGGACAGGGTATGGCTACACCTTC
size: -; D: -; V: TRBV7-2; J: TRBJ2-7; CDR3: CASSRQVIYEQYF; DNA: TGTGCCAGCAGCAGACAGGTGATATACGAGCAGTACTTC